This entry lists 21 T cell receptor beta chains sequenced from one sample in a study of T cells in women clearing cervical HPV infection. The protocol was immunoSEQ multiplex PCR, while the TCRdb copy is restricted to in-frame clones and leaves out a portion. This sample's table reports roughly 30,000 clones. What was sequenced was blood buffy coat. The source of these receptors is a woman aged 18-70 years with a cervical HPV16 infection that either progressed to CIN3+ or cleared (not recorded which).

A word on this clone: The read comes to an end 3 residues before the CDR3 does, leaving the germline J gene to fill in the end. The rearrangement joins TRBV6-1 to TRBJ2-3; D gene unclear. The CDR3 consists of 16 residues. V was clipped by 1 base and J by 0 bases, with 11 bases between them. Germline CDR1 is MNHNS and CDR2 is SASEGT. The DNA read from the CDR3 is TGTGCCAGCAGTGAAGGGAACAGCCCGAGCACAGATACG. Its protein product is CASSEGNSPSTDT. The whole CDR3 sequence is CASSEGNSPSTDTQYF.

Turning to this clone: The CDR3 end falls 3 residues outside the read, so it is completed with the germline J gene. The chain combines TRBV5-1 with TRBJ2-7; 11 nucleotides align to TRBD2. Unmatched junction bases numbered 12, after V lost 0 bases and J lost 4 bases. Germline values: CDR1 SGHRS, CDR2 YFSETQ. There are 18 residues in the CDR3. CDR3 in amino acids: CASSLAGRLTSGIYEQYF. The covered CDR3 bases are TGCGCCAGCAGCTTGGCGGGGCGGTTGACTAGCGGGATTTACGAG.

Concerning this clone itself: The read terminates 3 residues ahead of where the CDR3 ends, so the germline J gene completes it. This rearrangement joins TRBV18 to TRBJ2-7; 7 bases fit TRBD2. The germline gives CDR1 KGHSH, CDR2 LQKENI. The CDR3 spans 14 residues. The trim removed 3 bases at V and 3 bases at J, leaving 5 bases unmatched. The CDR3 protein is CASSPGTTNYEQYF. Incomplete CDR3 DNA: TGTGCCAGCTCACCCGGGACTACAAACTACGAG. Using reference TRBV18 and TRBJ2-7 for the parts outside the CDR3, the full variable domain is NAGVMQNPRHLVRRRGQEARLRCSPMKGHSHVYWYRQLPEEGLKFMVYLQKENIIDESGMPKERFSAEFPKEGPSILRIQQVVRGDSAAYFCASSPGTTNYEQYFGPGTRLTVT.

Turning to this clone: The read stops 3 residues short of the end of the CDR3; the missing end is completed from the germline J gene. The chain recombines TRBV30 with TRBJ2-7; the D gene is possibly TRBD1 (6 bases). V was pared by 6 bases and J by 2 bases, with 14 bases between. There are 13 residues in the CDR3. CDR1 GTSNPN and CDR2 SVGIG come from the germline V gene (reference sequence). The CDR3 here is CACISGQPYEQYF. The CDR3 DNA, read in part, is TGTGCCTGCATCTCCGGACAGCCCTACGAG.

Turning to this clone: The read ends 3 residues shy of where the CDR3 ends; the end is completed using the germline J gene. V gene TRBV11-2 combines with J gene TRBJ2-1; 14 positions match TRBD2. The germline CDR1 and CDR2 sequences are SGHAT and FQNNGV. The junction had 5 bases not matched to a gene; V was cut back by 4 bases and J by 9 bases. The CDR3 loop spans 15 amino acids. CDR3 DNA (partial): TGTGCCAGCAGCTCAGATGGGACTAGCGGGAGTGAG. This codes for CASSSDGTSGSE. The whole CDR3 is CASSSDGTSGSEQFF.

About this clone itself: The CDR3 extends 3 residues past the end of the read, so its final part is completed from the germline J gene. The chain links TRBV18 to TRBJ2-1, with 11 bases identical to TRBD2. From germline, CDR1 is KGHSH and CDR2 LQKENI. Germline trimming cut 6 bases from V and 7 bases from J; bases unmatched to any gene: 8. The CDR3 consists of 15 residues. The CDR3 sequence: CASSPGTSGLNEQFF. CDR3 DNA, as far as it was read: TGTGCCAGCTCCCCAGGGACTAGCGGACTAAATGAG.

Note on this clone: Read sequence stops 3 residues before the CDR3 end, and the germline J gene provides the missing end. The V call is TRBV11-2, the J call TRBJ1-1; 7 positions agree with TRBD1. This CDR3 has 14 residues. The J segment lost 4 bases and the V segment lost 0 bases, leaving 2 bases of the junction unmatched. CDR1 and CDR2 (germline): SGHAT, FQNNGV. The CDR3 sequence: CASSLEGGITEAFF. The DNA read from the CDR3 is TGTGCCAGCAGCTTAGAAGGGGGCATCACTGAA. Together with reference TRBV11-2 and TRBJ1-1, the CDR3 gives the full variable domain: EAGVAQSPRYKIIEKRQSVAFWCNPISGHATLYWYQQILGQGPKLLIQFQNNGVVDDSQLPKDRFSAERLKGVDSTLKIQPAKLEDSAVYLCASSLEGGITEAFFGQGTRLTVV.

In the case of this clone: The observed sequence ends 3 residues before the CDR3 terminus, with the missing tail filled in from the germline J gene. The V gene is TRBV7-6, the J gene TRBJ2-7; 8 positions match TRBD2. There are 14 residues in the CDR3. Trimming took 11 bases from V and 2 from J; bases not matched to a gene: 11. CDR1 and CDR2 (germline): SGHVS, FNYEAQ. Partial CDR3 DNA: TGTGCCCCGGGGGGGCGGCCCCGAGCCTACGAG. Translated, it gives CAPGGRPRAYE. The full CDR3 reads CAPGGRPRAYEQYF.

Remarks on this clone: The sequence runs out 3 residues before the end of the CDR3; the remainder is reconstructed from the germline J gene. This chain uses TRBV7-2 with TRBJ1-2; possibly TRBD1 for D (5 bases). Germline CDR1 is SGHTA and CDR2 is FQGNSA. The CDR3 consists of 15 residues. The V end lost 3 bases, the J end lost 4 bases, and 15 bases lay between the germline ends. CDR3: CASSFEAGIGYGYTF. The sequenced CDR3 bases are TGTGCCAGCAGCTTCGAGGCAGGGATCGGCTATGGC.

Regarding this clone: The read terminates 3 residues ahead of where the CDR3 ends, so the germline J gene completes it. The chain is built from TRBV19 and TRBJ2-7, with D perhaps TRBD1 (6 bases). V was trimmed by 4 bases and J by 1 base, leaving 14 bases between them. Germline V gives CDR1 LNHDA, CDR2 SQIVND (reference sequence). The CDR3 covers 15 residues. CDR3 sequence reads: CASSTRGHGSYEQYF. Incomplete CDR3 DNA: TGTGCCAGTAGTACTCGGGGACACGGATCCTACGAG. The whole variable domain, filled in from reference TRBV19 and TRBJ2-7, reads DGGITQSPKYLFRKEGQNVTLSCEQNLNHDAMYWYRQDPGQGLRLIYYSQIVNDFQKGDIAEGYSVSREKKESFPLTVTSAQKNPTAFYLCASSTRGHGSYEQYFGPGTRLTVT.

Turning to this clone: The CDR3 is cut off 3 residues early in the read; its end comes from the germline J gene. The chain joins TRBV7-6 to TRBJ1-3, with D hard to call. Trimming shortened V by 5 bases and J by 0 bases, and 14 bases separated the two germline ends. Germline loops: CDR1 SGHVS, CDR2 FNYEAQ. The CDR3 sequence is 16 residues long. The CDR3 sequence is CASSHGPGFSGNTIYF. The part of the CDR3 DNA that was read is TGTGCCAGCAGCCATGGCCCGGGGTTCTCTGGAAACACC.

A word on this clone: The read halts 3 residues ahead of the CDR3 end, with the missing end drawn from the germline J gene. V usage is TRBV29-1 and J usage is TRBJ2-5, with TRBD2 matching 7 bases. This CDR3 has 13 residues. Trimming took 2 bases from V and 1 from J; bases not matched to a gene: 1. Germline CDR1 and CDR2: SQVTM and ANQGSEA. The DNA read from the CDR3 is TGCAGCGTTGAACTAGCGGTCCAAGAGACC. It codes for CSVELAVQET. The whole CDR3 reads CSVELAVQETQYF. Using reference TRBV29-1 and TRBJ2-5 for the parts outside the CDR3, the full variable domain is SAVISQKPSRDICQRGTSLTIQCQVDSQVTMMFWYRQQPGQSLTLIATANQGSEATYESGFVIDKFPISRPNLTFSTLTVSNMSPEDSSIYLCSVELAVQETQYFGPGTRLLVL.

A note on this clone: At one boundary the junction diverges from the germline segment, which might be a read error. The missing CDR3 end, 3 residues past where the read stops, is filled in from the germline J gene. The V call is TRBV7-6, the J call TRBJ1-4, with a tentative D call TRBD1 (6 bases). CDR1 and CDR2 from the germline V gene are SGHVS and FNYEAQ. The CDR3 has 16 residues. The covered CDR3 bases are TGTGCCAGCACCTTAAGCTCCCAGGGGCCCAATTCACCA. As protein: CASTLSSQGPNSP. The whole CDR3 sequence is CASTLSSQGPNSPLFF. The full variable domain, in which reference TRBV7-6 and TRBJ1-4 provide the parts outside the CDR3, is GAGVSQSPRYKVTKRGQDVALRCDPISGHVSLYWYRQALGQGPEFLTYFNYEAQQDKSGLPNDRFSAERPEGSISTLTIQRTEQRDSAMYRCASTLSSQGPNSPLFFGSGTQLSVL.

As concerns this clone: With the read ending 3 residues before the CDR3 end, the germline J gene is used to fill in that end. The J gene is TRBJ1-2, the V gene TRBV2, with a weak D call TRBD1 (5 bases). This CDR3 spans 17 amino acids. Trimming left V 4 bases short and J 4 bases short, with 22 bases between. Per germline, CDR1 SNHLY and CDR2 FYNNEI. Incomplete CDR3 DNA: TGTGCCAGCAGTGGCCCCTCGATGGGGGGAGGCGGCTATGGC. This sequence encodes CASSGPSMGGGGYG. The CDR3 reads in full as CASSGPSMGGGGYGYTF.

Turning to this clone: The CDR3 end is not reached by the read, which stops 3 residues before it; the germline J gene fills it in. The V gene is TRBV7-3, the J gene TRBJ1-2, with a tentative D call TRBD1 (5 bases). Trimming removed 8 bases from V and 0 bases from J, with 16 bases in between. The CDR3 has 15 amino acids. Germline CDR1 SGHTA, CDR2 FQGTGA. CDR3 DNA, as far as it was read: TGTGCCAGCGAGAGGGGCCTTCGTGCTAACTATGGC. The encoded protein is CASERGLRANYG. The whole CDR3 protein is CASERGLRANYGYTF.

Note on this clone: The read ends 3 residues before the CDR3 terminus; that terminus is restored from the germline J gene. This chain links TRBV30 with TRBJ2-4; D gene ambiguous. This CDR3 comprises 12 residues. Germline-derived CDR1 and CDR2 are GTSNPN and SVGIG (reference sequence). CDR3 DNA (partial): TGTGCCTGGAGTAAAGGTACCCATGGT. Its protein product is CAWSKGTHG. The whole CDR3 protein is CAWSKGTHGQYF. Full variable domain (rest looked up from reference TRBV30 and TRBJ2-4): SQTIHQWPATLVQPVGSPLSLECTVEGTSNPNLYWYRQAAGRGLQLLFYSVGIGQISSEVPQNLSASRPQDRQFILSSKKLLLSDSGFYLCAWSKGTHGQYFGAGTRLSVL.

A word on this clone: The read gets to within 3 residues of the CDR3 end, and the germline J gene fills in the rest. This chain joins TRBV7-9 and TRBJ1-5; 8 nucleotides match TRBD1. The CDR3 consists of 15 residues. Trimming removed 5 bases from V and 4 bases from J; junction bases left unmatched: 7. The germline gives CDR1 SEHNR, CDR2 FQNEAQ (reference sequence). The part of the CDR3 DNA that was read is TGTGCCAGCAGCCCAGGGACAGGATTTAATCAGCCC. It yields the protein CASSPGTGFNQP. The CDR3 in its entirety is CASSPGTGFNQPQHF.

Comment on this clone: The CDR3 extends 3 residues past the end of the read, so its final part is completed from the germline J gene. This chain connects TRBV5-1 to TRBJ2-7; the match to TRBD1 covers 7 bases. V lost 1 base to trimming and J lost 4 bases; unmatched junction nucleotides: 11. CDR3 length equals 16 residues. Germline V gene sequence: CDR1 SGHRS, CDR2 YFSETQ. CDR3 sequence reads: CASSLNRGALDYEQYF. The sequenced CDR3 bases are TGCGCCAGCAGCTTGAACAGGGGCGCCTTGGATTACGAG.

To note about this clone: The read halts 3 residues ahead of the CDR3 end, with the missing end drawn from the germline J gene. The chain uses TRBV7-8 and TRBJ2-5; D possibly corresponds to TRBD2 (5 bases). Germline V gene sequence: CDR1 SGHVS, CDR2 FQNEAQ. Trimming cost V 1 base and J 5 bases, with 8 bases left between them. This CDR3 comprises 13 residues. The covered CDR3 bases are TGTGCCAGCAGCTTAGATCGAGGGGAGACC. It yields the protein CASSLDRGET. The entire CDR3 reads CASSLDRGETQYF.

As to this clone: The read terminates 3 residues before the CDR3 end, so the remaining end is supplied by the germline J gene. The chain combines TRBV5-6 with TRBJ2-7; the D gene is possibly TRBD2 (7 bases). Germline CDR1 SGHDT, CDR2 YYEEEE. The length of the CDR3 is 13 residues. Trimming left V 4 bases short and J 6 bases short, with 14 bases between. CDR3: CASSGRGGGEQYF. Partial CDR3 DNA: TGTGCCAGCAGCGGCAGGGGAGGGGGCGAG.

Points on this clone: The read stops 3 residues short of the end of the CDR3; the missing end is completed from the germline J gene. The chain uses TRBV10-1 and TRBJ2-2; 8 bases align to TRBD2. Germline values: CDR1 WNHNN, CDR2 SYGVQD (reference sequence). The CDR3 is 15 amino acids. The CDR3: CASSLLADHSYELFF. CDR3 DNA (partial): TGCGCCAGCTCCCTACTAGCGGACCACTCCTACGAG.